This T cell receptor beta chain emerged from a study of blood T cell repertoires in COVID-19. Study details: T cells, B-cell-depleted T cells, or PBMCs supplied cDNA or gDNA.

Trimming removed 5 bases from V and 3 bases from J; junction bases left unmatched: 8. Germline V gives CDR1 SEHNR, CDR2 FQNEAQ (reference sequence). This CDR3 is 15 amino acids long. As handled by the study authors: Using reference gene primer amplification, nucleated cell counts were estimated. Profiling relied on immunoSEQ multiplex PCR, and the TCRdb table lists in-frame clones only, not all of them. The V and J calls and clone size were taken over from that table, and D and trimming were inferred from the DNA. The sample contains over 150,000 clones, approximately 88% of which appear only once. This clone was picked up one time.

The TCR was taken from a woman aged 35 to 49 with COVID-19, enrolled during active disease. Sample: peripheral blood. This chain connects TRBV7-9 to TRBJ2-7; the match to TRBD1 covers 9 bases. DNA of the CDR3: TGTGCCAGCAGCATTCAGGACAGGGGACTCTACGAGCAGTACTTC. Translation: CASSIQDRGLYEQYF.